Below are 17 T cell receptor beta chains sequenced from a single sample in a study of PD-1 blockade in classical Hodgkin lymphoma. With no exception, relapse followed autologous stem cell transplantation in all patients, and brentuximab vedotin exposure varied. Here immunoSEQ multiplex PCR was the method, and the copy in TCRdb shows in-frame clones only, minus some. The sample lists about 150,000 clones; approximately 80% were seen once. Here the sequenced sample was peripheral blood mononuclear cells (PBMCs), taken before the second cycle of nivolumab. The origin of the receptors is a human donor with classical Hodgkin lymphoma.

The chain joins TRBV10-3 to TRBJ2-5; 11 bases fit TRBD2. This CDR3 has 17 amino acids. Per germline, CDR1 ENHRY and CDR2 SYGVKD. V lost 4 bases, J lost 3 bases, and 10 bases stayed unmatched. The CDR3 sequence is CAISGERLAGGKETQYF. CDR3 coding DNA: TGTGCCATCAGTGGGGAACGGCTAGCGGGAGGAAAAGAGACCCAGTACTTC.

This clone has at least ten counts. DNA of the CDR3: TGTGCCAGCAGTGACGAGGAGAATCAGCCCCAGCATTTT. This translates into CASSDEENQPQHF. The genes are TRBV6-4 and TRBJ1-5, with D unresolved. There are 13 residues in the CDR3. Between the trimmed V and J ends, which lost 2 bases and 4 bases, there was a span of 6 bases. Per germline, CDR1 MRHNA and CDR2 SNTAGT.

The chain combines TRBV6-6 with TRBJ1-1; a possible D gene is TRBD1 (5 bases). The CDR3 length is 13 residues. Trimming pared 6 bases from V and 0 bases from J, leaving 8 bases between. Per germline, CDR1 MNHNY and CDR2 SVGAGI (reference sequence). The CDR3 loop reads CASSRTMNTEAFF. CDR3 coding DNA: TGTGCCAGCAGCCGGACAATGAACACTGAAGCTTTCTTT.

The V gene is TRBV29-1, the J gene TRBJ1-1; D is unresolved. Trimming removed 3 bases from V and 1 base from J, with 15 bases in between. This CDR3 has 15 residues. Germline V lookup: CDR1 SQVTM, CDR2 ANQGSEA. CDR3 sequence: CSVEDSGAGNTEAFF. The CDR3, as DNA: TGCAGCGTTGAGGATTCAGGAGCCGGGAACACTGAAGCTTTCTTT.

V and J are TRBV10-3 and TRBJ2-7; 10 bases line up with TRBD1. The CDR3 sequence is 15 residues long. Looked up from germline, CDR1 is ENHRY and CDR2 is SYGVKD. J gave up 3 bases and V 5 bases, and 7 bases lay outside the gene matches. The CDR3 reads CAISSRDRGHYEQYF. The CDR3 DNA is TGTGCCATCAGTTCCCGGGACAGGGGTCACTACGAGCAGTACTTC.

This clone was seen a few times. The chain employs TRBV18 and TRBJ1-2, with D hard to call. The CDR3 loop spans 14 amino acids. Trimming shortened V by 3 bases and J by 6 bases, and 14 bases separated the two germline ends. Germline CDR1 is KGHSH and CDR2 is LQKENI. This CDR3 is CASSPRTGEDGYTF. The CDR3 nucleotides are TGTGCCAGCTCACCGCGAACGGGCGAGGATGGCTACACCTTC.

For this clone: Other DNA sequences from this sample encode an identical CDR3 as well. The chain is built from TRBV2 and TRBJ2-3, with 10 bases lining up with TRBD2. Germline lookup yields CDR1 SNHLY and CDR2 FYNNEI. CDR3 size: 15 residues. Trimming removed 6 bases from V and 2 bases from J; junction bases left unmatched: 5. This CDR3 is CASSQGLAVTDTQYF. The CDR3 nucleotides are TGTGCCAGCAGCCAAGGACTAGCGGTCACAGATACGCAGTATTTT. Full variable domain (rest looked up from reference TRBV2 and TRBJ2-3): EPEVTQTPSHQVTQMGQEVILRCVPISNHLYFYWYRQILGQKVEFLVSFYNNEISEKSEIFDDQFSVERPDGSNFTLKIRSTKLEDSAMYFCASSQGLAVTDTQYFGPGTRLTVL.

The J gene is TRBJ2-2, the V gene TRBV6-5, with 11 bases lining up with TRBD1. The CDR3 totals 15 residues. Germline V gene lookup returns CDR1 MNHEY and CDR2 SVGAGI. Unmatched junction bases numbered 6, after V lost 6 bases and J lost 6 bases. DNA for the CDR3: TGTGCCAGCAGAACGGGACAGGGGGGCGCCGGGGAGCTGTTTTTT. Translation: CASRTGQGGAGELFF.

This rearrangement joins TRBV18 to TRBJ2-7, with D tentatively TRBD1 or TRBD2 (5 bases each). Trimming stripped 3 bases from V and 9 bases from J, with 21 bases between. The length of the CDR3 is 15 residues. CDR1 and CDR2 from the germline V gene are KGHSH and LQKENI. The CDR3: CASSPRDLLTNGQYF. CDR3 in DNA: TGTGCCAGCTCACCCCGGGACCTCCTTACGAATGGGCAGTACTTC.

The chain links TRBV11-2 to TRBJ2-3, with 8 bases fitting TRBD2. This CDR3 comprises 16 residues. The V segment lost 2 bases and the J segment 4 bases; nucleotides outside the gene matches: 8. Per germline, CDR1 SGHAT and CDR2 FQNNGV. The chain's CDR3 is CASSLNSAGVADTQYF. CDR3 DNA sequence: TGTGCCAGCAGCTTAAATTCAGCGGGGGTGGCAGATACGCAGTATTTT.

This chain uses TRBV28 with TRBJ2-3; D is ambiguous. The V gene lost 3 bases and the J gene lost 5 bases, with 18 bases spanning the gap. This CDR3 contains 16 residues. Germline loops: CDR1 MDHEN, CDR2 SYDVKM. CDR3 in DNA: TGTGCCAGCAGTTTGGCCCCTCTAGTGTCACAAGATACGCAGTATTTT. Translated, it gives CASSLAPLVSQDTQYF.

The V call is TRBV6-5, the J call TRBJ2-2; no definite D call. This CDR3 comprises 15 residues. Germline V CDR1 and CDR2: MNHEY, SVGAGI. Trimming removed 0 bases from V and 5 bases from J, with 10 bases in between. This chain's CDR3 is CASSYSSAQTGELFF. CDR3 nucleotides: TGTGCCAGCAGTTACTCGAGTGCCCAAACCGGGGAGCTGTTTTTT.

A few counts support this clone. This rearrangement joins TRBV7-9 to TRBJ1-5; D gene unclear. Germline V lookup: CDR1 SEHNR, CDR2 FQNEAQ (reference sequence). The germline V and J ends were trimmed by 0 bases and 4 bases, with 7 bases remaining between them. The CDR3 runs to 14 residues. The CDR3 coding sequence is TGTGCCAGCAGCTTAGCGGTTGAGAATCAGCCCCAGCATTTT. Translation: CASSLAVENQPQHF. Using reference TRBV7-9 and TRBJ1-5 for the parts outside the CDR3, the full variable domain is DTGVSQNPRHKITKRGQNVTFRCDPISEHNRLYWYRQTLGQGPEFLTYFQNEAQLEKSRLLSDRFSAERPKGSFSTLEIQRTEQGDSAMYLCASSLAVENQPQHFGDGTRLSIL.

The CDR3 loop is CASSPLAGKDYNEQFF. Written as DNA, the CDR3 is TGTGCCAGCAGCCCCCTAGCGGGCAAAGACTACAATGAGCAGTTCTTC. This chain connects TRBV27 to TRBJ2-1; 8 nucleotides line up with TRBD2. V was pared by 6 bases and J by 3 bases, with 10 bases of the junction left unmatched. The germline CDR1 and CDR2 sequences are MNHEY and SMNVEV (reference sequence). This CDR3 is 16 amino acids long.

This clone has more than one count but fewer than ten. The rearrangement uses TRBV10-3 and TRBJ2-3; 7 nucleotides agree with TRBD2. Trimming took 7 bases from V and 6 from J; bases not matched to a gene: 16. The CDR3 is 16 amino acids. Germline CDR1 reads ENHRY; CDR2 reads SYGVKD. The chain's CDR3 is CAITGTSGNSLDTQYF. The CDR3 coding sequence is TGTGCCATCACCGGAACCAGCGGGAATTCCCTGGATACGCAGTATTTT.

The chain carries TRBV18 and TRBJ1-3; D is uncertain. Germline loops: CDR1 KGHSH, CDR2 LQKENI. CDR3 length equals 15 residues. Trimming took off 8 bases at V and 2 bases at J, with 16 bases between the two ends. This CDR3 is CASVSPSGPGNTIYF. CDR3 coding DNA: TGTGCCAGCGTCTCCCCATCTGGACCTGGAAACACCATATATTTT.

V usage is TRBV5-4 and J usage is TRBJ1-1; TRBD1 aligns across 9 bases. V was clipped by 3 bases and J by 1 base; unmatched bases: 10. The CDR3 is 17 residues long. Germline CDR1 SGHNT, CDR2 YYREEE (reference sequence). CDR3 protein: CASSSRTGGAGNTEAFF. The CDR3 DNA reads as TGTGCCAGCAGCTCAAGAACAGGGGGCGCCGGGAACACTGAAGCTTTCTTT.